This passage covers 10 T cell receptor beta chains from one sample sequenced in a study of human T cells and chemical hapten exposure. TCRdb reprocessed the RACE reads with MiXCR, giving one entry per CDR3 protein. The repertoire includes 75,000 to 100,000 distinct CDR3 sequences, about an eighth of them detected once, and roughly 4% sits in the top ten. Sample time point: patch test 1, 2 weeks after DPC sensitization. Treatment of the sample: therapeutic diphenylcyclopropenone sensitization with weekly scalp DPC. Here the sequenced sample was whole blood, taken in connection with sensitization to the hapten diphenylcyclopropenone (DPC). These receptors came from a woman aged 60 to 75 with alopecia areata. Some clones in this sample may be carry-over from other donors' samples.

V usage is TRBV2 and J usage is TRBJ1-3; D gene uncertain. CDR1 SNHLY and CDR2 FYNNEI come from the germline V gene. The CDR3 has 13 amino acids. The germline V and J ends were trimmed by 6 bases and 3 bases, with 9 bases remaining between them. The CDR3 coding sequence is TGTGCCAGCAGGGGGATAATTGGAAACACCATATATTTT. It encodes CASRGIIGNTIYF.

This clonotype was seen ten or more times. The chain uses TRBV16 and TRBJ1-1, with D perhaps matching TRBD1 (5 bases). Trimming stripped 4 bases from V and 4 bases from J, with 16 bases between. Looked up from germline, CDR1 is KGHSY and CDR2 is FQNENV. The CDR3 is made up of 15 amino acids. The CDR3 region has the DNA TGTGCCAGCAGCCCAAACCAGGGAGGGTTCACTGAAGCTTTCTTT. It yields the protein CASSPNQGGFTEAFF.

The table lists this clonotype with a few counts. The J gene is TRBJ2-1, the V gene TRBV6-1; tentative D call: TRBD1 (6 bases). CDR1 and CDR2 (germline): MNHNS, SASEGT. The CDR3 has 13 amino acids. Trimming took 6 bases from V and 7 from J, leaving 13 bases between them. CDR3 coding DNA: TGTGCCAGCAGCCCTACAGGGTTTAATGAGCAGTTCTTC. Amino acids: CASSPTGFNEQFF.

This clonotype was seen repeatedly, ten times or more. The V and J genes are TRBV11-2 and TRBJ1-5; TRBD1 is a possible D gene (6 bases). Germline CDR1 SGHAT, CDR2 FQNNGV. The CDR3 consists of 15 residues. With 2 bases removed from V and 5 bases from J, the gap between germline ends came to 13 bases. This CDR3 reads CASSLLPGVHQPQHF. The CDR3 nucleotides read TGTGCCAGCAGCTTACTACCAGGGGTGCATCAGCCCCAGCATTTT.

The chain carries TRBV3-1 and TRBJ2-3, with 8 bases lining up with TRBD2. The CDR3 runs 15 residues. The V gene end was trimmed by 3 bases and the J gene end by 4 bases; junction bases not matched to a gene: 6. Germline V gene data show CDR1 as LGHDT and CDR2 as YNNKEL (reference sequence). CDR3 sequence reads: CASSHQAAGADTQYF. CDR3 in DNA: TGTGCCAGCAGCCACCAGGCAGCGGGGGCAGATACGCAGTATTTT.

At least ten counts were recorded for this clonotype. V and J are TRBV20-1 and TRBJ1-4; no firm D call. This CDR3 region has 11 residues. Germline V gene data show CDR1 as DFQATT and CDR2 as SNEGSKA (reference sequence). V lost 8 bases, J lost 10 bases, and 14 bases lay in between. CDR3 sequence reads: CSLMVAGKLFF. The CDR3 coding sequence is TGCAGTCTAATGGTTGCGGGAAAACTGTTTTTT.

The V and J genes are TRBV12-3 or TRBV12-4 and TRBJ2-2; weak D call: TRBD2 (6 bases). This CDR3 is built from 13 residues. Trimming took off 11 bases at V and 5 bases at J, with 15 bases between the two ends. The CDR3 DNA reads TGTGCCTTAGCACGGGAGTCTACCGGGGAGCTGTTTTTT. It encodes CALARESTGELFF.

The rearrangement links TRBV2 to TRBJ2-5; no clear D gene. Germline lookup yields CDR1 SNHLY and CDR2 FYNNEI. V lost 10 bases and J lost 1, with 7 bases in between. The length of the CDR3 is 11 residues. CDR3 in DNA: TGTGCCACTACGCCCCAAGAGACCCAGTACTTC. It translates to CATTPQETQYF. Using reference TRBV2 and TRBJ2-5 for the parts outside the CDR3, the full variable domain is EPEVTQTPSHQVTQMGQEVILRCVPISNHLYFYWYRQILGQKVEFLVSFYNNEISEKSEIFDDQFSVERPDGSNFTLKIRSTKLEDSAMYFCATTPQETQYFGPGTRLLVL.

This clonotype was found many times. The chain couples TRBV18 to TRBJ1-4; TRBD1 matches 9 bases. The germline V gene encodes CDR1 KGHSH and CDR2 LQKENI. The J segment lost 2 bases and the V segment lost 5 bases, leaving 3 bases of the junction unmatched. CDR3 length: 15 residues. The CDR3 here is CASSRTGETNEKLFF. CDR3 DNA: TGTGCCAGCTCAAGGACAGGGGAGACTAATGAAAAACTGTTTTTT.

This clonotype was counted ten times or more. The chain combines TRBV7-3 with TRBJ1-1, with D hard to call. V shed 4 bases and J shed 4 bases, with 10 bases lying between them. This CDR3 comprises 13 residues. Germline lookup yields CDR1 SGHTA and CDR2 FQGTGA. The DNA for the CDR3 is TGTGCCAGCAGCTCAGACCGGGGCACTGAAGCTTTCTTT. Its protein product is CASSSDRGTEAFF. Looking up the rest from reference TRBV7-3 and TRBJ1-1 gives the full variable domain: GAGVSQTPSNKVTEKGKYVELRCDPISGHTALYWYRQSLGQGPEFLIYFQGTGAADDSGLPNDRFFAVRPEGSVSTLKIQRTERGDSAVYLCASSSDRGTEAFFGQGTRLTVV.